This T cell receptor (beta chain) was sequenced for a study of beta chain features in type 1 diabetes (dated by TCRdb to between 2018 and 2020). Context from the whole study: Mean age, gender distribution, total cell number and subset yield did not differ between patients and healthy donors. A total of about 110 million sorted cells were examined across all samples, and the number of cells per subset was strongly correlated with RNA yield. In the study, TCRB repertoires of sorted circulating CD4+ T cell subsets from recently diagnosed type 1 diabetes patients were compared with those of matched healthy donors. Regulatory and stem cell-like memory subsets were obtained from only 8 patients and roughly eight healthy donors, while naive and central memory subsets were obtained from all 28 donors.

Study-wide conclusions, independent of this receptor: At VDJ recombination sites, patients with type 1 diabetes made fewer insertions and deleted more nucleotides, a pattern implying thymic rearrangement abnormalities. Shorter templates might be favored by PCR, yet because patient and control samples were amplified and corrected together, any such skew would affect both groups equally. Because the HLA sub-analyses included only small numbers of individuals, any influence of HLA type on TCRB rearrangement was left unresolved. Sequencing cDNA rather than genomic DNA could over-represent highly expressing activated cells, although activation and CD3 levels did not differ between groups. Naive, central memory and regulatory TCRB repertoires appeared to be more alike among patients than among healthy donors. A moderate but significant shortening of TCRB CDR3 length was observed in type 1 diabetes patients in all four CD4+ subsets.

This clone was seen just once. The target of this receptor is not known. Base qualities are missing; no much larger clone stands one base away. The High Capacity cDNA Reverse Transcription Kit was used to reverse transcribe all of the isolated RNA, meaning that expressed TCRB transcripts were what got sequenced. Deep immunoSEQ sequencing was applied to naive, central memory and regulatory T cell samples, giving an average of roughly 3.5 million total reads per sample. Sorted cells were lysed in RLT buffer and RNA was extracted with DNase-treated RNeasy Micro or Mini kits, depending on cell number. Each cell subset was processed on its own to prevent cross-contamination, while patient and healthy donor samples were processed together. The immunoSEQ multiplex PCR was used to amplify TCRB sequences from cDNA, generating 87-bp fragments that spanned the CDR3 region. Sequencing of the amplicons was done on the Illumina HiSeq platform. In the source study's methods: Synthetic template baselines were used to correct PCR bias computationally, reads within Hamming distance 2 were collapsed together, and singletons that could not be merged were discarded. By aligning reads against IMGT, V, D and J genes, CDR3 length, and insertions or deletions at six rearrangement sites were assigned. Within each subset, clonotype counts were normalized to sorted cell number, after which true diversity and Gini coefficients were computed with the tcR R package. Repertoire sharing was quantified using the overlap coefficient calculated on TCRB nucleotide sequences. As a proxy for the pre-selection repertoire, out-of-frame TCRB sequences from naive cells were analyzed. Here the immuneACCESS table is served through TCRdb, limited to in-frame sequences with V and J called. Missing clones are a known gap in these copies; in checked studies unresolved V genes cover under half, and the rest lacks a known reason. That table gives V, J and clone size, and the DNA gave D and trimming. This sample comprises around 250,000 clones, 20% to 25% of them detected only once. The ten largest clones take up about 0.011% of the sample.

From each donor, a single peripheral blood sample of approximately 120 mL on average was drawn into heparinised tubes. Using a panel that included CD45RO, CCR7, CD25, CD127, CD95 and CD27, naive, central memory, regulatory and stem cell-like memory CD4+ T cells were sorted on a BD FACSAria II. Purity was above 95% for every sorted population. PBMCs were isolated right away by Lymphoprep density gradient centrifugation and were stained directly, without culture. So that batch effects would be minimized, each experiment stained and sorted samples in pairs, pairing one healthy donor with one patient. The clonotype originates from a woman aged 30 to 39 with type 1 diabetes. The sample comprised naive CD4+ T cells from blood. The intended sense of this specimen's cell subset or site label: true naive CD4+ T cells.

The CDR3 corresponds to CASSPFETGEGYTF. The nucleotides are TGTGCCAGCAGTCCTTTTGAAACAGGGGAGGGCTACACCTTC. Recombination joined TRBV7-9 with TRBJ1-2, and 7 junction bases match TRBD1. Looking up the germline V gene (reference sequence) yields CDR1 SEHNR and CDR2 FQNEAQ. Inclusive of the bounding cysteine and phenylalanine, the CDR3 is 14 residues long. The sequence is cut down to CDR3 DNA, 42 bases in frame from base 1. V trim: 6 bases; J trim: 8 bases; unmatched bases: 12.